The T cell receptor (beta chain) under discussion was sequenced for a study of regulatory T cells in long-lasting Graves disease. Sequencing libraries for TCR beta were prepared with iRepertoire HTBI primers and Arm-PCR of CDR3 regions. TCRdb analysed the multiplex PCR reads with MiXCR anew, one entry per CDR3 protein. Of under 450,000 distinct CDR3 sequences in the sample, roughly 24% were seen once. Time point here: persistent/refractory GD, antithyroid drugs over 5 years with positive TRAb. TCR sequences were obtained from RNA taken from PBMCs. General study points: Persistent disease exhibited a predilection for TRBV28, TRBJ1-2 and TRBJ2-5. The number of shared public clonotypes was higher in persistent patients (about 2,700) than new patients (966).

This CDR3 is built from 16 residues. CDR1 is SGHVS and CDR2 is FQNEAQ in the germline V gene. Concerning this clonotype itself: The target antigen is unknown. At one of its ends the junction is not consistent with the germline gene, which may arise from a read error.

The genes are TRBV7-8 and TRBJ1-1; no definite D call. Sequencing used peripheral blood mononuclear cells (PBMCs), obtained when the disease was refractory, from a patient treated with antithyroid drugs. The origin of this receptor is a woman aged 40 to 55 with Graves disease. DNA for the CDR3: TGTGCCAGCAGCTCCGACCACGTCCCTTGGAGCACTGAAGCTTCCTTT. This translates into CASSSDHVPWSTEASF.